Listed below are T cell receptor beta chains from one sample, sequenced in a study of Graves' ophthalmopathy and Graves' hyperthyroidism. A single record per CDR3 protein comes from TCRdb applying MiXCR to the multiplex PCR reads. The data hold around 1,200,000 distinct CDR3 sequences, with about 40% observed a single time. Source material: peripheral blood or thyroid tissue (not recorded which). Receptors were obtained from an adult man with Graves' hyperthyroidism. The CDR3 runs from the conserved cysteine through the conserved F or W. A D gene is named only where the DNA matches it firmly. Only some rows state a clone size, as once, few, many or a class for expanded clones.

V gene: TRBV2; J gene: TRBJ2-5; D gene: .; clone size: .; CDR3 DNA: TGTGCCAGCAGCCACGGACAAATGGAGACCCAGTACTTC; CDR3 protein: CASSHGQMETQYF
V gene: TRBV20-1; J gene: TRBJ1-6; D gene: .; clone size: .; CDR3 DNA: TGCAGTCCCTTCCGGGAATATAATTCACCCCTCCACTTT; CDR3 protein: CSPFREYNSPLHF
V gene: TRBV12-3/TRBV12-4; J gene: TRBJ1-5; D gene: TRBD1; clone size: .; CDR3 DNA: TGTGCCAGCAGTTTAACCCAGGGGGTGGGTCAGCCCCAGCATTTT; CDR3 protein: CASSLTQGVGQPQHF
V gene: TRBV10-3; J gene: TRBJ1-5; D gene: .; clone size: .; CDR3 DNA: TGTGCCATCAGTACAAAGGGGGGAGGGGTGAGCCAGCATTTT; CDR3 protein: CAISTKGGGVSQHF
V gene: TRBV29-1; J gene: TRBJ1-1; D gene: .; clone size: .; CDR3 DNA: TGCAGCGGCTTTACGACGACGGCTTTCTTT; CDR3 protein: CSGFTTTAFF
V gene: TRBV7-9; J gene: TRBJ2-7; D gene: TRBD2; clone size: .; CDR3 DNA: TGTGTCACCCTCCGGGAGGCCGACGAGCAGTACTTC; CDR3 protein: CVTLREADEQYF
V gene: TRBV5-6; J gene: TRBJ1-1; D gene: .; clone size: .; CDR3 DNA: TGTGCCAGCAGCATAGGACCTACCACTGAAGCTTTCTTT; CDR3 protein: CASSIGPTTEAFF
V gene: TRBV2; J gene: TRBJ1-4; D gene: TRBD1; clone size: .; CDR3 DNA: TGTGCCAGCAGTGACTCGACAGGGGCTGGGGCCATCTCAACTAATGAAAAACTGTTTTTT; CDR3 protein: CASSDSTGAGAISTNEKLFF
V gene: TRBV7-8; J gene: TRBJ1-1; D gene: .; clone size: many; CDR3 DNA: TGTGCCAGCAGCTTAGCGGGTGGGGTTCCAACTGAAGCTTTCTTT; CDR3 protein: CASSLAGGVPTEAFF
V gene: TRBV6-5; J gene: TRBJ1-1; D gene: .; clone size: many; CDR3 DNA: TGTGCCAGCTGGGCAGGTCATACTGAAGCTTTCTTT; CDR3 protein: CASWAGHTEAFF
V gene: TRBV10-3; J gene: TRBJ1-3; D gene: .; clone size: many; CDR3 DNA: TGTGCCATCAGTGACAGGGCGACCACTGGAAACACCATATATTTT; CDR3 protein: CAISDRATTGNTIYF
V gene: TRBV7-9; J gene: TRBJ1-1; D gene: .; clone size: once; CDR3 DNA: TGTGCCAGCACCCGGGGGACGGACACTGAAGCTTTCTTT; CDR3 protein: CASTRGTDTEAFF
V gene: TRBV9; J gene: TRBJ1-2; D gene: .; clone size: many; CDR3 DNA: TGTGCCAGCAGCGTATCGGGAGGATATGGCTACACCTTC; CDR3 protein: CASSVSGGYGYTF
V gene: TRBV28; J gene: TRBJ2-5; D gene: TRBD1; clone size: .; CDR3 DNA: TGTGCCAGCAGTTCGGCCGACAGGGAAGGGGGAGAGACCCAGTACTTC; CDR3 protein: CASSSADREGGETQYF
V gene: TRBV28; J gene: TRBJ2-7; D gene: TRBD2; clone size: .; CDR3 DNA: TGTGCCAGCAGGGATCCCGGACTAGCGGGAGCTCACTACGAGCAGTACTTC; CDR3 protein: CASRDPGLAGAHYEQYF
V gene: TRBV5-6; J gene: TRBJ1-1; D gene: .; clone size: once; CDR3 DNA: TGTGCCAGCAGGCGACAGGCGGAAGCTTTCTTT; CDR3 protein: CASRRQAEAFF